Listed below are T cell receptor beta chains from one sample, sequenced in a study of identical twins. TCRdb reanalysed the 5' RACE reads using MiXCR and keeps one entry per CDR3 protein. The repertoire holds around 240,000 distinct CDR3 sequences, with approximately 7% as singletons. The sample also formed part of further work on yellow fever vaccine responses in identical twins.

The specimen sequenced was memory (CD45RO+) T cells sorted from blood. Receptors were obtained from a woman aged 18-30 years in good health. Both conserved end residues are part of each CDR3. The D gene is left open where the match is weak. The size entry is marked missing in some rows and otherwise reads once, few, many or a size class.

cdr3_aa: CASSFRQPGTEAFF; cdr3_nt: TGTGCCAGCAGTTTCAGGCAGCCTGGCACTGAAGCTTTCTTT; clone_size: .; v_call: TRBV12-3/TRBV12-4; d_call: .; j_call: TRBJ1-1
cdr3_aa: CSAEGQLNTEAFF; cdr3_nt: TGCAGTGCTGAGGGACAGCTGAACACTGAAGCTTTCTTT; clone_size: many; v_call: TRBV20-1; d_call: TRBD1; j_call: TRBJ1-1
cdr3_aa: CASSLRTSRGDNEQFF; cdr3_nt: TGTGCCAGCAGCTTGCGGACTAGCCGGGGAGACAATGAGCAGTTCTTC; clone_size: many; v_call: TRBV7-2; d_call: TRBD2; j_call: TRBJ2-1
cdr3_aa: CASAYGPTGTPSTEAFF; cdr3_nt: TGTGCCAGCGCATATGGCCCAACCGGGACACCCAGCACTGAAGCTTTCTTT; clone_size: many; v_call: TRBV21-1; d_call: .; j_call: TRBJ1-1
cdr3_aa: CASSLAFAAIQETQYF; cdr3_nt: TGCGCCAGCAGCTTGGCCTTTGCGGCTATCCAAGAGACCCAGTACTTC; clone_size: many; v_call: TRBV5-1; d_call: .; j_call: TRBJ2-5
cdr3_aa: CASSEAAGGYTF; cdr3_nt: TGTGCCAGCAGTGAAGCGGCAGGTGGCTACACCTTC; clone_size: .; v_call: TRBV2; d_call: .; j_call: TRBJ1-2
cdr3_aa: CASSQDLATSRNEQFF; cdr3_nt: TGTGCCAGCAGCCAAGATTTGGCCACGTCTCGAAATGAGCAGTTCTTC; clone_size: many; v_call: TRBV4-2; d_call: .; j_call: TRBJ2-1
cdr3_aa: CASSLFLTSTDTQYF; cdr3_nt: TGCGCCAGCAGCTTGTTTCTCACTAGCACAGATACGCAGTATTTT; clone_size: many; v_call: TRBV5-1; d_call: .; j_call: TRBJ2-3
cdr3_aa: CATSSRRDQPQHF; cdr3_nt: TGTGCCACCAGCAGTCGCAGGGATCAGCCCCAGCATTTT; clone_size: .; v_call: TRBV15; d_call: .; j_call: TRBJ1-5
cdr3_aa: CASSLPGANTGELFF; cdr3_nt: TGTGCCAGCAGTTTACCAGGGGCGAACACCGGGGAGCTGTTTTTT; clone_size: .; v_call: TRBV12-3/TRBV12-4; d_call: .; j_call: TRBJ2-2
cdr3_aa: CASSSSSFTPLHF; cdr3_nt: TGTGCCAGCAGTTCGAGCAGTTTTACACCCCTCCACTTT; clone_size: few; v_call: TRBV12-3/TRBV12-4; d_call: .; j_call: TRBJ1-6
cdr3_aa: CSASKTGPNGAFF; cdr3_nt: TGCAGTGCTTCAAAGACAGGCCCGAATGGGGCTTTCTTT; clone_size: few; v_call: TRBV20-1; d_call: .; j_call: TRBJ1-1
cdr3_aa: CASAVGSSSRDTIYF; cdr3_nt: TGCGCCAGCGCCGTAGGCAGTTCATCGAGGGACACCATATATTTT; clone_size: many; v_call: TRBV5-1; d_call: .; j_call: TRBJ1-3
cdr3_aa: CAISRGQVGTGELFF; cdr3_nt: TGTGCCATCAGCCGAGGACAGGTTGGCACCGGGGAGCTGTTTTTT; clone_size: few; v_call: TRBV10-3; d_call: TRBD1; j_call: TRBJ2-2
cdr3_aa: CATRRGGSPIF; cdr3_nt: TGTGCCACCCGCCGGGGCGGGAGCCCTATCTTC; clone_size: .; v_call: TRBV6-5; d_call: TRBD2; j_call: TRBJ2-7
cdr3_aa: CASSVSASGRGTEAFF; cdr3_nt: TGTGCCAGCAGCGTATCGGCCTCGGGCAGGGGCACTGAAGCTTTCTTT; clone_size: many; v_call: TRBV9; d_call: .; j_call: TRBJ1-1
cdr3_aa: CASSSPTGGSSSPLHF; cdr3_nt: TGTGCCAGCAGCTCCCCGACAGGGGGGTCTAGTTCACCCCTCCACTTT; clone_size: few; v_call: TRBV7-9; d_call: TRBD1; j_call: TRBJ1-6
cdr3_aa: CASSPSRQGVNEKLFF; cdr3_nt: TGTGCCAGCAGCCCCTCCCGACAGGGTGTTAATGAAAAACTGTTTTTT; clone_size: .; v_call: TRBV7-8; d_call: TRBD1; j_call: TRBJ1-4
cdr3_aa: CASSESPLGGGSNYNEQFF; cdr3_nt: TGTGCCAGCAGTGAATCTCCTCTCGGGGGTGGTAGTAACTACAATGAGCAGTTCTTC; clone_size: few; v_call: TRBV25-1; d_call: .; j_call: TRBJ2-1
cdr3_aa: CSTWGLAGPTSTDTQYF; cdr3_nt: TGCAGTACCTGGGGACTAGCGGGACCTACTAGCACAGATACGCAGTATTTT; clone_size: .; v_call: TRBV20-1; d_call: TRBD2; j_call: TRBJ2-3
cdr3_aa: CSARGTYPGNEQFF; cdr3_nt: TGCAGTGCTAGAGGCACTTACCCAGGCAATGAGCAGTTCTTC; clone_size: .; v_call: TRBV20-1; d_call: .; j_call: TRBJ2-1
cdr3_aa: CASTGLADYNEQFF; cdr3_nt: TGTGCCAGCACGGGACTAGCAGATTACAATGAGCAGTTCTTC; clone_size: few; v_call: TRBV5-6; d_call: TRBD2; j_call: TRBJ2-1
cdr3_aa: CAISTPSGGYNEQFF; cdr3_nt: TGTGCCATCAGCACCCCTAGCGGGGGATACAATGAGCAGTTCTTC; clone_size: few; v_call: TRBV10-3; d_call: TRBD2; j_call: TRBJ2-1
cdr3_aa: CASSQGASGGIAKNIQYF; cdr3_nt: TGTGCCAGCAGCCAAGGGGCTAGCGGGGGTATAGCCAAAAACATTCAGTACTTC; clone_size: many; v_call: TRBV3-2; d_call: .; j_call: TRBJ2-4
cdr3_aa: CASSVAGGSGELFF; cdr3_nt: TGTGCCAGCAGTGTAGCGGGAGGATCCGGGGAGCTGTTTTTT; clone_size: many; v_call: TRBV2; d_call: TRBD2; j_call: TRBJ2-2
cdr3_aa: CASTLGSGWVQETQYF; cdr3_nt: TGCGCCAGCACCCTAGGCTCAGGTTGGGTCCAAGAGACCCAGTACTTC; clone_size: few; v_call: TRBV5-1; d_call: .; j_call: TRBJ2-5
cdr3_aa: CASTRTGFEQYF; cdr3_nt: TGTGCCAGCACTCGAACAGGGTTCGAGCAGTACTTC; clone_size: many; v_call: TRBV12-3/TRBV12-4; d_call: .; j_call: TRBJ2-7
cdr3_aa: CAMSSGLRAVGELFF; cdr3_nt: TGTGCCATGAGCTCCGGGCTCAGGGCGGTCGGGGAGCTGTTTTTT; clone_size: .; v_call: TRBV7-1; d_call: .; j_call: TRBJ2-2
cdr3_aa: CASSSLGVHEQYF; cdr3_nt: TGTGCCAGCAGCTCCCTAGGCGTACACGAGCAGTACTTC; clone_size: many; v_call: TRBV12-3/TRBV12-4; d_call: .; j_call: TRBJ2-7
cdr3_aa: CASRGEGKSSGANVLTF; cdr3_nt: TGTGCCTCAAGGGGTGAGGGAAAGAGCTCTGGGGCCAACGTCCTGACTTTC; clone_size: .; v_call: TRBV7-9; d_call: .; j_call: TRBJ2-6
cdr3_aa: CASSQLTPRTGQVQPQHF; cdr3_nt: TGTGCCAGCAGCCAATTGACGCCCCGTACAGGGCAAGTACAGCCCCAGCATTTT; clone_size: .; v_call: TRBV14; d_call: .; j_call: TRBJ1-5
cdr3_aa: CATSAQTATDTQYF; cdr3_nt: TGTGCCACCAGTGCTCAAACCGCCACAGATACGCAGTATTTT; clone_size: many; v_call: TRBV24-1; d_call: .; j_call: TRBJ2-3
cdr3_aa: CSIAGGRDTEAFF; cdr3_nt: TGCAGCATTGCGGGGGGGCGCGACACTGAAGCTTTCTTT; clone_size: .; v_call: TRBV29-1; d_call: .; j_call: TRBJ1-1
cdr3_aa: CASSLWASGNEKLFF; cdr3_nt: TGTGCCAGCAGTTTATGGGCCTCTGGTAATGAAAAACTGTTTTTT; clone_size: few; v_call: TRBV28; d_call: .; j_call: TRBJ1-4
cdr3_aa: CATNPTGGTDTQYF; cdr3_nt: TGTGCCACCAACCCGACAGGGGGAACAGATACGCAGTATTTT; clone_size: many; v_call: TRBV15; d_call: TRBD1; j_call: TRBJ2-3
cdr3_aa: CASRQNSFTIEAFF; cdr3_nt: TGTGCCAGCAGGCAAAACAGTTTCACCATTGAAGCTTTCTTT; clone_size: many; v_call: TRBV12-3/TRBV12-4; d_call: .; j_call: TRBJ1-1
cdr3_aa: CSARDPTINEKLFF; cdr3_nt: TGCAGTGCTAGAGACCCTACGATTAATGAAAAACTGTTTTTT; clone_size: few; v_call: TRBV20-1; d_call: .; j_call: TRBJ1-4
cdr3_aa: CASSQTADGANVLTF; cdr3_nt: TGTGCCAGCAGCCAGACGGCCGATGGGGCCAACGTCCTGACTTTC; clone_size: many; v_call: TRBV4-2; d_call: .; j_call: TRBJ2-6
cdr3_aa: CASSLKREYNEQFF; cdr3_nt: TGTGCCAGCAGTTTAAAGCGGGAGTACAATGAGCAGTTCTTC; clone_size: few; v_call: TRBV27; d_call: TRBD2; j_call: TRBJ2-1
cdr3_aa: CASSEMEVGELFF; cdr3_nt: TGTGCCAGCAGTGAAATGGAGGTCGGGGAGCTGTTTTTT; clone_size: few; v_call: TRBV6-1; d_call: .; j_call: TRBJ2-2
cdr3_aa: CASSLVAAGPSYNEQFF; cdr3_nt: TGCGCCAGCAGCTTGGTTGCCGCGGGACCCTCCTACAATGAGCAGTTCTTC; clone_size: many; v_call: TRBV5-1; d_call: .; j_call: TRBJ2-1
cdr3_aa: CASSPSQNTGELFF; cdr3_nt: TGTGCCAGCAGTCCCAGCCAGAACACCGGGGAGCTGTTTTTT; clone_size: many; v_call: TRBV3-1; d_call: .; j_call: TRBJ2-2
cdr3_aa: CSVGSYLNQPQHF; cdr3_nt: TGCAGCGTTGGAAGCTACTTGAATCAGCCCCAGCATTTT; clone_size: many; v_call: TRBV29-1; d_call: .; j_call: TRBJ1-5
cdr3_aa: CASSLGQGALGANVLTF; cdr3_nt: TGTGCCAGCAGCTTGGGACAGGGGGCGCTTGGGGCCAACGTCCTGACTTTC; clone_size: .; v_call: TRBV7-9; d_call: TRBD1; j_call: TRBJ2-6
cdr3_aa: CASSQLAGGLTGELFF; cdr3_nt: TGTGCCAGCAGCCAACTAGCGGGAGGGTTGACCGGGGAGCTGTTTTTT; clone_size: many; v_call: TRBV3-1; d_call: TRBD2; j_call: TRBJ2-2
cdr3_aa: CAIREQGARTGELFF; cdr3_nt: TGTGCCATCAGGGAACAGGGGGCGCGCACCGGGGAGCTGTTTTTT; clone_size: .; v_call: TRBV10-3; d_call: TRBD1; j_call: TRBJ2-2
cdr3_aa: CASSPRPGRQQETQYF; cdr3_nt: TGTGCCAGCTCACCACGTCCCGGCCGTCAGCAAGAGACCCAGTACTTC; clone_size: .; v_call: TRBV18; d_call: .; j_call: TRBJ2-5
cdr3_aa: CASSVSSSGRFNEQFF; cdr3_nt: TGTGCCAGCAGCGTAAGTTCTAGCGGGAGGTTTAATGAGCAGTTCTTC; clone_size: few; v_call: TRBV9; d_call: TRBD2; j_call: TRBJ2-1
cdr3_aa: CSVRRWGENNEQFF; cdr3_nt: TGCAGTGTCCGAAGATGGGGGGAAAACAATGAGCAGTTCTTC; clone_size: .; v_call: TRBV20-1; d_call: .; j_call: TRBJ2-1
cdr3_aa: CASSQDWTKGPGDTQYF; cdr3_nt: TGTGCCAGCAGCCAAGATTGGACGAAGGGCCCTGGAGATACGCAGTATTTT; clone_size: few; v_call: TRBV4-2; d_call: .; j_call: TRBJ2-3
cdr3_aa: CASSIQGAGDEQFF; cdr3_nt: TGTGCCAGCAGTATCCAAGGGGCGGGGGATGAGCAGTTCTTC; clone_size: .; v_call: TRBV12-3/TRBV12-4; d_call: TRBD2; j_call: TRBJ2-1
cdr3_aa: CASSFQPGGTDTQYF; cdr3_nt: TGTGCCAGCAGTTTTCAACCGGGAGGTACAGATACGCAGTATTTT; clone_size: many; v_call: TRBV12-3/TRBV12-4; d_call: TRBD2; j_call: TRBJ2-3
cdr3_aa: CASIRTVVPNEKLFF; cdr3_nt: TGTGCCAGCATCCGAACCGTAGTCCCTAATGAAAAACTGTTTTTT; clone_size: many; v_call: TRBV6-1; d_call: .; j_call: TRBJ1-4
cdr3_aa: CASSRRVDKNIQYF; cdr3_nt: TGTGCCAGCTCAAGGAGGGTGGACAAAAACATTCAGTACTTC; clone_size: many; v_call: TRBV18; d_call: .; j_call: TRBJ2-4
cdr3_aa: CASSNTSSHQETQYF; cdr3_nt: TGTGCCAGCAGCAATACTAGCTCCCACCAAGAGACCCAGTACTTC; clone_size: many; v_call: TRBV7-9; d_call: .; j_call: TRBJ2-5
cdr3_aa: CASSLAGTRHQPQHF; cdr3_nt: TGTGCCAGCAGTTTAGCTGGGACACGGCATCAGCCCCAGCATTTT; clone_size: many; v_call: TRBV12-3/TRBV12-4; d_call: .; j_call: TRBJ1-5